The clone carrying this T cell receptor (beta chain) was counted at least ten times. Its antigen is not identified. These data are taken from a study of identical twins. All donors were healthy, and all were Caucasian. Regarding the study as a whole: Compared with models, monozygotic twins showed more out-of-frame TCR alpha sharing. There were fewer insertions in abundant cord blood beta clonotypes, but memory repertoires showed no such pattern.

CDR3 length: 14 residues. Germline CDR1 MNHEY, CDR2 SVGEGT. V was pared by 4 bases and J by 2 bases, with 9 bases between. Through template switching, a universal primer site was introduced, and the cDNA contained unique molecular identifiers. MiXCR, run by TCRdb on the 5' RACE reads, gives a single entry per CDR3 protein. The sample shows approximately 670,000 distinct CDR3 sequences, 5.5% to 6.5% of them seen only once. The receptor was derived from a young man in good health. What was sequenced was naive T cells sorted from blood. This chain links TRBV6-2 or TRBV6-3 with TRBJ2-4; D might be TRBD1 (6 bases). The CDR3 nucleotides are TGTGCCAGCAGTTTCACAGGGACCAAAAACATTCAGTACTTC. It yields the protein CASSFTGTKNIQYF.